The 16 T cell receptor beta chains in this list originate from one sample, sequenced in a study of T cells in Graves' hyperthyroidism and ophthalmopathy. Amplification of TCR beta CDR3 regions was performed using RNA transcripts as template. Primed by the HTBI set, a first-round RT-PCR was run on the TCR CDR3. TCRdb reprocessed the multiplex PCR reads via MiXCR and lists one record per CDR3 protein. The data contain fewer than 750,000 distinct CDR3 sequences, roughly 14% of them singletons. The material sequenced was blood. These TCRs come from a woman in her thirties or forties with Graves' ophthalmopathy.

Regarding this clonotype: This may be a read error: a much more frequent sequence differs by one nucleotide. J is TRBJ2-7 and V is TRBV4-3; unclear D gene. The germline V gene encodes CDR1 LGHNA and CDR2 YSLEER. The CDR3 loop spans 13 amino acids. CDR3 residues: CAGSQAPGYERYF. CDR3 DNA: TGCGCCGGCAGCCAAGCCCCAGGCTACGAGCGGTACTTC.

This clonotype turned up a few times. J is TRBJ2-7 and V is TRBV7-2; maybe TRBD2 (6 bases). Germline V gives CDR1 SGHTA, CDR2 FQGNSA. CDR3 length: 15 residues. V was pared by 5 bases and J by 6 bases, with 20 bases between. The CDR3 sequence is CASSKGRGPSPEQYF. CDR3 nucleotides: TGTGCCAGCAGCAAAGGGCGGGGACCCTCCCCCGAGCAGTACTTC.

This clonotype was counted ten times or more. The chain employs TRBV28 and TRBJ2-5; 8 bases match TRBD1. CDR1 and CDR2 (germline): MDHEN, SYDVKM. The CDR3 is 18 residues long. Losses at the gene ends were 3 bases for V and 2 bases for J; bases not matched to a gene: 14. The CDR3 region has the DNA TGTGCCAGCAGTTTCCAATGGGCATACAGGGGGACGCAAGAGACCCAGTACTTC. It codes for CASSFQWAYRGTQETQYF.

CDR3 loop: CASDRGANTEAFF. The CDR3 DNA follows: TGTGCCAGCGACAGGGGGGCGAACACTGAAGCTTTCTTT. The V and J genes are TRBV9 and TRBJ1-1, with TRBD1 matching over 9 bases. This CDR3 has 13 residues. The V gene's germline CDR1 is SGDLS and CDR2 YYNGEE. V shed 7 bases, J shed 1 base, and the junction held 2 bases outside the gene matches.

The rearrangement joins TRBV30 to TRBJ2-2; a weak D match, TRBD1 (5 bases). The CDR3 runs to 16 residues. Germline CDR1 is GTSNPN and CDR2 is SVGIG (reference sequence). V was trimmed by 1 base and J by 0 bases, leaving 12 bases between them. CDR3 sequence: CAWSGGSGPNTGELFF. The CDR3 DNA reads TGTGCCTGGAGTGGGGGCAGTGGCCCGAACACCGGGGAGCTGTTTTTT.

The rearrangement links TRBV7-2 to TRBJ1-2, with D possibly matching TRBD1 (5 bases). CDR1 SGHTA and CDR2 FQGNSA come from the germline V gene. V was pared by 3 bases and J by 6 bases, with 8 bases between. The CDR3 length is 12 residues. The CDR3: CASSLGEDGYTF. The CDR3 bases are TGTGCCAGCAGCTTGGGGGAGGATGGCTACACCTTC.

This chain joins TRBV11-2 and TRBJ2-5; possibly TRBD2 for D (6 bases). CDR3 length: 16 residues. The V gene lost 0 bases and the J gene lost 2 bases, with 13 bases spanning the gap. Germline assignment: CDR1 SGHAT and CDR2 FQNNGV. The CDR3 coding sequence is TGTGCCAGCAGCTTAGATAGGAGCGGGTGGCAAGAGACCCAGTACTTC. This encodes CASSLDRSGWQETQYF.

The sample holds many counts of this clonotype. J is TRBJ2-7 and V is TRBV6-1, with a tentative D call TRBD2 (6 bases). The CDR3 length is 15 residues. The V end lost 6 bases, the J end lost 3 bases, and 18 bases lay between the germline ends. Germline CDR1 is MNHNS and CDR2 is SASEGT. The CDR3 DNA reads TGTGCCAGCAGAGCAATGTCGGGAGAATTCTACGAGCAGTACTTC. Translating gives CASRAMSGEFYEQYF.

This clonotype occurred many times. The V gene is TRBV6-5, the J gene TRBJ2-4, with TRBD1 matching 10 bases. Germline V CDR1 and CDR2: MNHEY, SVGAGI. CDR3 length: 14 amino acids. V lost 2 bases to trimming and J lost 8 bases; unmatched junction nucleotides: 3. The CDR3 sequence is CASSYGDRGDIQYF. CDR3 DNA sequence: TGTGCCAGCAGTTACGGGGACAGGGGTGACATTCAGTACTTC.

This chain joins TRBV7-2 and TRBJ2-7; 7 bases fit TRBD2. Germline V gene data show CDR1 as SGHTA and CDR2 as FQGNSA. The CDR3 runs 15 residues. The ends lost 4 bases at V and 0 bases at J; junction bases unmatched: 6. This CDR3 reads CASSSASGSSYEQYF. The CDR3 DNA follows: TGTGCCAGCAGCTCTGCTAGCGGAAGCTCCTACGAGCAGTACTTC.

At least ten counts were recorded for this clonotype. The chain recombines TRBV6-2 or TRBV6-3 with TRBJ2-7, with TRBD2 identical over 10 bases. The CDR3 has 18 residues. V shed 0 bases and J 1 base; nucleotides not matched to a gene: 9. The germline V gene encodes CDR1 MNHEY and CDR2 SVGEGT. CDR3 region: CASSYSIPSTSGSYEQYF. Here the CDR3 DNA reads TGTGCCAGCAGTTACTCTATTCCGTCGACTAGCGGGTCCTACGAGCAGTACTTC.

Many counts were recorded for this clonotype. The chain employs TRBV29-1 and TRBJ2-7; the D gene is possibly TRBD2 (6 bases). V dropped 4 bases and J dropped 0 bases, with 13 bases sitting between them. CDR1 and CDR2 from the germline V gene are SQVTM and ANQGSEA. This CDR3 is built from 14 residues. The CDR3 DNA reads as TGCAGCGTTGCGGGGGAGAAGAGCTCCTACGAGCAGTACTTC. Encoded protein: CSVAGEKSSYEQYF.

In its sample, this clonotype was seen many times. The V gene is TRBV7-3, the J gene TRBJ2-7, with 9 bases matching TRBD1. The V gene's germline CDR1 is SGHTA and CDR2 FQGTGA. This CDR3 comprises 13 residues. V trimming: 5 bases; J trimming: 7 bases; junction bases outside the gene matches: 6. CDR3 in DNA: TGTGCCAGCAGCCTACAGGGGGCGGGGGAGCAGTACTTC. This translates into CASSLQGAGEQYF.

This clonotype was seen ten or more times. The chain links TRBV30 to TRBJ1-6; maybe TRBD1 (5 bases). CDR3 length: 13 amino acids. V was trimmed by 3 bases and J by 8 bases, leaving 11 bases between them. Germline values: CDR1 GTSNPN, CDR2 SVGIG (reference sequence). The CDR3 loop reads CAWSLQVDSPLHF. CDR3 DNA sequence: TGTGCCTGGAGCTTACAGGTGGATTCACCCCTCCACTTT.

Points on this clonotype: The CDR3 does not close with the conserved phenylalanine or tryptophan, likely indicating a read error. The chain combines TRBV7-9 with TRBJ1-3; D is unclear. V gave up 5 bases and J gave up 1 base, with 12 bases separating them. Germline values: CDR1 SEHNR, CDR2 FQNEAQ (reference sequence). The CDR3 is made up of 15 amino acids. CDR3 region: CASSPDGTSGNTIYL. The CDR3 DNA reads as TGTGCCAGCAGCCCCGACGGAACATCTGGAAACACCATATATCTT.

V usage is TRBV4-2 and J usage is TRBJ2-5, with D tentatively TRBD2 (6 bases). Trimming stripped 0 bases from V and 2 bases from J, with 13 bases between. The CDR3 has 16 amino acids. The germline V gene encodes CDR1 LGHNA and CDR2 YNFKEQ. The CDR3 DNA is TGTGCCAGCAGCCAAGATCAGGCGGAGGGGCAAGAGACCCAGTACTTC. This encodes CASSQDQAEGQETQYF.